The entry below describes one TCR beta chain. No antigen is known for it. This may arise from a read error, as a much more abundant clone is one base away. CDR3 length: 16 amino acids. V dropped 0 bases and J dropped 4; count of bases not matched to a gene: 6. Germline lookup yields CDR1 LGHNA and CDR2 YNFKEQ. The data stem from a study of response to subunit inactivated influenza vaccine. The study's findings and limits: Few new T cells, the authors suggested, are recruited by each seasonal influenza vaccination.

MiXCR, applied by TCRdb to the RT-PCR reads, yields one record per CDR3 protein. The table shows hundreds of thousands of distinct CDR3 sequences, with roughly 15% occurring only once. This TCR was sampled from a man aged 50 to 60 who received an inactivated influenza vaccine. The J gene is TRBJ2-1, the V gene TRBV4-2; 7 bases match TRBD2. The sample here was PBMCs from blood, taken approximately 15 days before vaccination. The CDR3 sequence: CASSQESSGDYNEQFF. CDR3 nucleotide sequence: TGTGCCAGCAGCCAAGAGTCTAGCGGAGATTACAATGAGCAGTTCTTC.